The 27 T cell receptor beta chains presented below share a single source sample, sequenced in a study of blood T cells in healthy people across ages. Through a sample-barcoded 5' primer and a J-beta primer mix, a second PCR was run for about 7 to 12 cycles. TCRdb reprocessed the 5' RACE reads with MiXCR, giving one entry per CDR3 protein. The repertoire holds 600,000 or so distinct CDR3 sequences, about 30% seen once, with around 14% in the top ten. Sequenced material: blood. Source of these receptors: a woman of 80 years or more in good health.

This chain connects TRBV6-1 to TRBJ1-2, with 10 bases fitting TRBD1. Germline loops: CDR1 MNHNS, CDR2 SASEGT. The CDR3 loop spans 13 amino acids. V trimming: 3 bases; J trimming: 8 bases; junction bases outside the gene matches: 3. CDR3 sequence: CASSEDRGSGYTF. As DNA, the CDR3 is TGTGCCAGCAGTGAGGACAGGGGGAGCGGCTACACCTTC.

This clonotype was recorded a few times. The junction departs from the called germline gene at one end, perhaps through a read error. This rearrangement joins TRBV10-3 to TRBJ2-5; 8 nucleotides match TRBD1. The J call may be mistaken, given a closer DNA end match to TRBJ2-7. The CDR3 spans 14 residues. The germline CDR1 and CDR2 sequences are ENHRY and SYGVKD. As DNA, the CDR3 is TGTGCCGTCAGTGATTCCGGGACAGGCTACGAGCAGTACTTC. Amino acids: CAVSDSGTGYEQYF.

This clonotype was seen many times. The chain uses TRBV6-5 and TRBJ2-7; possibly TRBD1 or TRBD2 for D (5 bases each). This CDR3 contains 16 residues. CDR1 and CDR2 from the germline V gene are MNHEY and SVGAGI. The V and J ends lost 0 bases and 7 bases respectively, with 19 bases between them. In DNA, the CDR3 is TGTGCCAGCAGTTACTCGGTTGTTGGGACGGATAATGAGCAGTACTTC. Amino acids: CASSYSVVGTDNEQYF.

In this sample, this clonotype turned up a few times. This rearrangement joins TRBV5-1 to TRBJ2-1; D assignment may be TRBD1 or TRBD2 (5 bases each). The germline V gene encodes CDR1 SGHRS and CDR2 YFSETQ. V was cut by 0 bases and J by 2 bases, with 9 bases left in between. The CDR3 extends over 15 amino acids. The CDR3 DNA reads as TGCGCCAGCAGCTTGGAGGGGAGCCCCTACAATGAGCAGTTCTTC. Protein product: CASSLEGSPYNEQFF.

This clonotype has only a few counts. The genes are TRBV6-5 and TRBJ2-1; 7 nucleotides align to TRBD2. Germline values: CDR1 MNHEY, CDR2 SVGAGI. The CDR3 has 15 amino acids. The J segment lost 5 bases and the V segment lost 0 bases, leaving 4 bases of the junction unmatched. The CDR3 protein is CASSYSGTTDNEQFF. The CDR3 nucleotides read TGTGCCAGCAGTTACTCAGGGACTACTGACAATGAGCAGTTCTTC.

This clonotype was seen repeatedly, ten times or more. As DNA, the CDR3 is TGTGCCAGCAGCTTGTACGGGGGAGGCACAGATACGCAGTATTTT. Translated, it gives CASSLYGGGTDTQYF. The chain recombines TRBV7-3 with TRBJ2-3; maybe TRBD2 (6 bases). The germline gives CDR1 SGHTA, CDR2 FQGTGA. V lost 3 bases to trimming and J lost 1 base, with 11 bases between them. CDR3 size: 15 residues.

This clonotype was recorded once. The CDR3 loop reads CASSLAWTSGADTQYF. The CDR3 nucleotides read TGCGCCAGCAGCTTGGCCTGGACTAGCGGGGCAGATACGCAGTATTTT. The V call is TRBV5-1, the J call TRBJ2-3; TRBD2 agrees at 12 bases. The germline CDR1 and CDR2 sequences are SGHRS and YFSETQ. Unmatched junction bases numbered 3, after V lost 0 bases and J lost 4 bases. This CDR3 region has 16 residues.

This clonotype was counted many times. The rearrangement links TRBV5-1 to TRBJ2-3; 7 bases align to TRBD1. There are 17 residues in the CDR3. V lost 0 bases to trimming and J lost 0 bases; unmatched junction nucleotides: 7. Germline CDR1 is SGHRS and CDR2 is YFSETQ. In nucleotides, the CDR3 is TGCGCCAGCAGCTTGGCGACAGGGCTGTATAGCACAGATACGCAGTATTTT. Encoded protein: CASSLATGLYSTDTQYF.

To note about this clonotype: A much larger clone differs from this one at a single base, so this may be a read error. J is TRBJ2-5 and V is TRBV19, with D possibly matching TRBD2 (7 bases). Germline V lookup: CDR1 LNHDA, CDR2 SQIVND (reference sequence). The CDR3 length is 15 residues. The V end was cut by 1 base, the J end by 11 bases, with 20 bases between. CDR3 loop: CASSIGLSGGHEQYF. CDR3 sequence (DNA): TGTGCCAGTAGTATAGGGCTCTCCGGGGGGCATGAGCAGTACTTC.

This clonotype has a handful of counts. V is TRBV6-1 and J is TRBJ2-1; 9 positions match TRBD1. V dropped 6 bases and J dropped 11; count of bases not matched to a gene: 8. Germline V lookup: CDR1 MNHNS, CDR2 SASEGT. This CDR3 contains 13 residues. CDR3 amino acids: CASRGTGLDKQFF. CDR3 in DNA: TGTGCCAGCAGGGGGACAGGGCTCGATAAGCAGTTCTTC.

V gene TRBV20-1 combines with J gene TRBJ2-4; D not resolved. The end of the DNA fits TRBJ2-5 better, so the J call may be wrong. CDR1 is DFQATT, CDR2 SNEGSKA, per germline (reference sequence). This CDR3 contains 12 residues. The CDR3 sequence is CSARSPERTQYF. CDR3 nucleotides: TGCAGTGCTAGGTCCCCAGAGCGGACCCAGTACTTC.

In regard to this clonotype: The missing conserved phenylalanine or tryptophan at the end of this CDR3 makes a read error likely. CDR3 DNA sequence: TGCGCCAGCAGCTTGGATGGTAGCGGGAGGTCCGGGGAGCTGTTTTCT. Translating it yields CASSLDGSGRSGELFS. The chain uses TRBV5-1 and TRBJ2-2, with TRBD2 matching over 10 bases. Germline loops: CDR1 SGHRS, CDR2 YFSETQ. This CDR3 has 16 residues. The J segment lost 6 bases and the V segment lost 0 bases, leaving 5 bases of the junction unmatched.

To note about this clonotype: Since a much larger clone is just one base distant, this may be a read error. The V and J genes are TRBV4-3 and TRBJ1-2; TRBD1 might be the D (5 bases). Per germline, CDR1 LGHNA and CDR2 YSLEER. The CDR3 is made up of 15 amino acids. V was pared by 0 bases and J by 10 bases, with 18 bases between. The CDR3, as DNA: TGCGCCAGCAGCCAAGAGGAGGGGAGGGTGGATGACTACACCTTC. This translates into CASSQEEGRVDDYTF.

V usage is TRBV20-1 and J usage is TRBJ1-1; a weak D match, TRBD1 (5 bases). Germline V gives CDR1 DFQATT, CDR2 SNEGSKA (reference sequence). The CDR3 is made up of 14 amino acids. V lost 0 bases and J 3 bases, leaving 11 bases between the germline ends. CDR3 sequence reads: CSARDGTAYTEAFF. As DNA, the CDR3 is TGCAGTGCTAGAGATGGGACGGCATACACTGAAGCTTTCTTT.

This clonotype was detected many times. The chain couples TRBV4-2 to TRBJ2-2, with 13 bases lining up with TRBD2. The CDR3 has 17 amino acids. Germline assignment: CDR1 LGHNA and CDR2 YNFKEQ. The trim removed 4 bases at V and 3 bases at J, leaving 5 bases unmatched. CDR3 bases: TGTGCCAGCAGCCCCCAACTAGCGGGGGGGCACACCGGGGAGCTGTTTTTT. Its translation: CASSPQLAGGHTGELFF.

In DNA form, the CDR3 reads TGCGCCAGCAGCTCGGGCCCCATTCGGTCTAGCGGGAGAACTAGCACAGATACGCAGTATTTT. Encoded protein: CASSSGPIRSSGRTSTDTQYF. The chain links TRBV5-1 to TRBJ2-3; 10 bases fit TRBD2. J was trimmed by 0 bases and V by 3 bases; bases with no gene match: 19. Germline values: CDR1 SGHRS, CDR2 YFSETQ. The length of the CDR3 is 21 residues.

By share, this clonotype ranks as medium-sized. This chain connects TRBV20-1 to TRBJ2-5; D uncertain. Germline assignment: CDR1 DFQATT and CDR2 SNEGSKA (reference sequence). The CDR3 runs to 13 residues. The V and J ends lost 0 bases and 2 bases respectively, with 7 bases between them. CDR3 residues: CSARDQRQETQYF. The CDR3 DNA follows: TGCAGTGCTAGAGATCAAAGGCAAGAGACCCAGTACTTC.

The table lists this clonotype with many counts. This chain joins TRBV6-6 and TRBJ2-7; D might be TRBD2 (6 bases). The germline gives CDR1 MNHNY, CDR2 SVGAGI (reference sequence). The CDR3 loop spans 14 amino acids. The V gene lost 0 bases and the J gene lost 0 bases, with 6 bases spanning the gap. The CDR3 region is CASSYSRGSYEQYF. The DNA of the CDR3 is TGTGCCAGCAGTTACTCGCGGGGCTCCTACGAGCAGTACTTC.

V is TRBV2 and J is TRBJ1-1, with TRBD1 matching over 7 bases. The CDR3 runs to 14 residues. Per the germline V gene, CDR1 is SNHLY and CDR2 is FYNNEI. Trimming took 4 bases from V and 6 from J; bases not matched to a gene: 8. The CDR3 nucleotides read TGTGCCAGCAGTGGAGGAAAGGGGGCCCCTGAAGCTTTCTTT. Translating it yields CASSGGKGAPEAFF.

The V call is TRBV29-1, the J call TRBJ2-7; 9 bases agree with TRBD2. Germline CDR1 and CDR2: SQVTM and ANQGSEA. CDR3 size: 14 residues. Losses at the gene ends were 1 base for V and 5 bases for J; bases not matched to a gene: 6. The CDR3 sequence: CSVEVAGGLNEQYF. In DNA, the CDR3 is TGCAGCGTTGAAGTTGCGGGAGGGCTCAACGAGCAGTACTTC.

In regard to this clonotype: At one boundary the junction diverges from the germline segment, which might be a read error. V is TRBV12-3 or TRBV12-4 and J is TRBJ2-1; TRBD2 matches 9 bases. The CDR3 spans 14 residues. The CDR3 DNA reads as TGTGCCAGCAGTTTAGTAGCGGGAGTGCGTGAGGAGTTCTTC. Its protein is CASSLVAGVREEFF.

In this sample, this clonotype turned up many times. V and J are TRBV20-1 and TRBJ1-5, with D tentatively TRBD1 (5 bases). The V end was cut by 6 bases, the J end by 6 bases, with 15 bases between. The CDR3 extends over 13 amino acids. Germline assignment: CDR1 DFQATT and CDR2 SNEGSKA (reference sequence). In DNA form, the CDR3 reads TGCAGTGCAAACGGCGGGGGTAGTCAGCCCCAGCATTTT. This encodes CSANGGGSQPQHF.

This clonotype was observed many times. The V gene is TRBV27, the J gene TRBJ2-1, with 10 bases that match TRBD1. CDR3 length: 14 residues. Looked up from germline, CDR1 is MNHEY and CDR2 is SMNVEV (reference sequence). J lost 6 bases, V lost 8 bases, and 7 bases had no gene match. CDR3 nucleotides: TGTGCCAGCGGCCGACAGGGGGCGCTCAATGAGCAGTTCTTC. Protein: CASGRQGALNEQFF.

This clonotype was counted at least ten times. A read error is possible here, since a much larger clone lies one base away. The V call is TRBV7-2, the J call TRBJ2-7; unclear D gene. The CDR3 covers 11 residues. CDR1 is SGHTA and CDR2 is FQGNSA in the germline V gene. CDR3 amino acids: CASSPLYEKYF. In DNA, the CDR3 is TGTGCCAGCAGCCCTCTGTACGAGAAGTACTTC.

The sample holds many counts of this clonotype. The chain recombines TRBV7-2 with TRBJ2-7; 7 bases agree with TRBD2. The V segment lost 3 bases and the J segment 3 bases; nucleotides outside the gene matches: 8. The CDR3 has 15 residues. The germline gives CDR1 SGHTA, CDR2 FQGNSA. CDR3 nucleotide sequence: TGTGCCAGCAGCTTCACCGGGACTAAGGACTACGAGCAGTACTTC. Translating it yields CASSFTGTKDYEQYF.

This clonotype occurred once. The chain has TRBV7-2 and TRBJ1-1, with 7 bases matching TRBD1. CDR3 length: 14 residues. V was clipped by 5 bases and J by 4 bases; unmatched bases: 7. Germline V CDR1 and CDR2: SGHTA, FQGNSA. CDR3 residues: CASSQTGIVTEAFF. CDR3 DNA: TGTGCCAGCAGCCAGACAGGGATCGTCACTGAAGCTTTCTTT.

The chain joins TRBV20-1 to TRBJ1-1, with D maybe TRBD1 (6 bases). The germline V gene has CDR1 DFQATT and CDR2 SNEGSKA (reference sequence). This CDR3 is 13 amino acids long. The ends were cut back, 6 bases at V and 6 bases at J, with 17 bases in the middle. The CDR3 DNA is TGCAGTGCACCCTTGGACAGAGGCCCTGAAGCTTTCTTT. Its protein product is CSAPLDRGPEAFF.